Presented here are 17 T cell receptor beta chains from one specimen sequenced in a study of shared clonotypes between healthy human individuals. Assay used: immunoSEQ multiplex PCR; TCRdb lists only in-frame clones, some missing. The table records more than 2 million clones, 90% to 95% of them present only once. Sequencing was performed on naive CD4+ T cells sorted from blood. Subset described: CD45RA+ positively selected. These receptors came from a man aged 18-30 years in good health.

V usage is TRBV6-5 and J usage is TRBJ1-2; 9 nucleotides line up with TRBD1. J gave up 6 bases and V 5 bases, and 10 bases lay outside the gene matches. This CDR3 comprises 15 residues. Germline CDR1 MNHEY, CDR2 SVGAGI. The CDR3 loop reads CASSRRSGTGNGYTF. The CDR3 DNA reads TGTGCCAGCAGTCGACGATCCGGGACAGGGAATGGCTACACCTTC.

This clone was recorded once. The V call is TRBV7-8, the J call TRBJ1-1; 10 nucleotides match TRBD1. V shed 5 bases and J 4 bases; nucleotides not matched to a gene: 4. The CDR3 is made up of 14 amino acids. Germline CDR1 reads SGHVS; CDR2 reads FQNEAQ. CDR3 sequence: CASSLDRGRTEAFF. The CDR3 DNA sequence: TGTGCCAGCAGCCTCGACAGGGGGCGCACTGAAGCTTTCTTT.

This rearrangement joins TRBV9 to TRBJ2-3; a possible D gene is TRBD2 (6 bases). There are 15 residues in the CDR3. V lost 0 bases to trimming and J lost 4 bases, with 12 bases between them. Germline V gene lookup returns CDR1 SGDLS and CDR2 YYNGEE. Here the CDR3 reads CASSVALPSADTQYF. The DNA for the CDR3 is TGTGCCAGCAGCGTAGCTTTGCCTAGCGCAGATACGCAGTATTTT.

To note about this clone: Other DNA sequences in the same sample also yield this CDR3. The gene calls are TRBV21-1 and TRBJ1-6. TRBV21-1 is assigned pseudogene status. The CDR3 length is 12 residues. The CDR3 DNA reads as TGTGCCAGCAGCAAGAGGGATTCACCCCTCCACTTT. Its protein product is CASSKRDSPLHF.

V usage is TRBV2 and J usage is TRBJ1-4; D is uncertain. CDR3 size: 14 residues. V lost 3 bases, J lost 0 bases, and 5 bases lay in between. Germline CDR1 is SNHLY and CDR2 is FYNNEI. This CDR3 reads CASSDRSTNEKLFF. The DNA of the CDR3 is TGTGCCAGCAGTGACAGATCAACTAATGAAAAACTGTTTTTT.

This chain connects TRBV2 to TRBJ2-5; D might be TRBD2 (5 bases). The CDR3 loop spans 14 amino acids. Trimming took off 10 bases at V and 4 bases at J, with 19 bases between the two ends. Germline CDR1 SNHLY, CDR2 FYNNEI. CDR3 nucleotides: TGTGCCACCTCCCTGGTCGGGGTAGGAGAGACCCAGTACTTC. Its translation is CATSLVGVGETQYF.

The chain employs TRBV29-1 and TRBJ2-7, with 9 bases identical to TRBD1. CDR3 length equals 14 residues. Germline V gene sequence: CDR1 SQVTM, CDR2 ANQGSEA. The V segment lost 6 bases and the J segment 4 bases; nucleotides outside the gene matches: 10. The CDR3 DNA follows: TGCAGCGTCAGATATAGGACAGGGGAGTACGAGCAGTACTTC. Translation: CSVRYRTGEYEQYF.

As to this clone: The same CDR3 is also encoded by other DNA sequences in this sample. The chain employs TRBV30 and TRBJ2-3; D is unclear. The CDR3 is 11 amino acids. Trimming pared 1 base from V and 6 bases from J, leaving 5 bases between. CDR1 and CDR2 from the germline V gene are GTSNPN and SVGIG (reference sequence). This chain's CDR3 is CAWSGRDTQYF. CDR3 coding DNA: TGTGCCTGGAGTGGTCGGGATACGCAGTATTTT.

The rearrangement uses TRBV10-2 and TRBJ2-1, with D uncertain. V was cut by 6 bases and J by 4 bases, with 7 bases left in between. Per germline, CDR1 WSHSY and CDR2 SAAADI. This CDR3 spans 12 amino acids. Written as DNA, the CDR3 is TGCGCCAGCAGCTTCACGTACAATGAGCAGTTCTTC. Protein: CASSFTYNEQFF.

The chain recombines TRBV5-1 with TRBJ2-1; 8 nucleotides agree with TRBD2. The V and J ends lost 0 bases and 4 bases, in that order; junction bases with no gene match: 6. CDR1 is SGHRS, CDR2 YFSETQ, per germline. The CDR3 consists of 16 residues. CDR3 in DNA: TGCGCCAGCAGCTTGGATGCGGGGGGCCGTTACAATGAGCAGTTCTTC. It encodes CASSLDAGGRYNEQFF. Drawing the rest from reference TRBV5-1 and TRBJ2-1, the complete variable domain is KAGVTQTPRYLIKTRGQQVTLSCSPISGHRSVSWYQQTPGQGLQFLFEYFSETQRNKGNFPGRFSGRQFSNSRSEMNVSTLELGDSALYLCASSLDAGGRYNEQFFGPGTRLTVL.

The chain couples TRBV9 to TRBJ2-7; D not resolved. The germline V and J ends were trimmed by 8 bases and 5 bases, with 8 bases remaining between them. In germline, CDR1 is SGDLS, CDR2 YYNGEE. The CDR3 loop spans 10 amino acids. This chain's CDR3 is CASRIHEQYF. The CDR3 nucleotides read TGTGCCAGTAGGATCCACGAGCAGTACTTC.

The chain recombines TRBV6-5 with TRBJ1-4; D may be TRBD1 (5 bases). This CDR3 region has 15 residues. The germline CDR1 and CDR2 sequences are MNHEY and SVGAGI. The V and J ends lost 2 bases and 3 bases respectively, with 10 bases between them. The CDR3 coding sequence is TGTGCCAGCAGTTACGGGGGACGGGCTAATGAAAAACTGTTTTTT. It codes for CASSYGGRANEKLFF.

The gene calls are TRBV18 and TRBJ1-3, with D maybe TRBD1 (5 bases). Germline CDR1 KGHSH, CDR2 LQKENI. The CDR3 length is 14 residues. V was trimmed by 3 bases and J by 2 bases, leaving 8 bases between them. CDR3 bases: TGTGCCAGCTCACCGCTGGACACTGGAAACACCATATATTTT. Amino acid sequence: CASSPLDTGNTIYF.

The J gene is TRBJ1-1, the V gene TRBV30; maybe TRBD1 (6 bases). This CDR3 is 16 amino acids long. CDR1 and CDR2 from the germline V gene are GTSNPN and SVGIG (reference sequence). V lost 3 bases to trimming and J lost 0 bases, with 17 bases between them. CDR3 loop: CAWRGRGAIMNTEAFF. In DNA form, the CDR3 reads TGTGCCTGGAGGGGCCGGGGGGCTATCATGAACACTGAAGCTTTCTTT.

V and J are TRBV7-2 and TRBJ2-5, with TRBD2 matching over 11 bases. Germline values: CDR1 SGHTA, CDR2 FQGNSA. This CDR3 comprises 17 residues. V lost 5 bases, J lost 4 bases, and 12 bases stayed unmatched. CDR3 nucleotide sequence: TGTGCCAGCAGCAAAGATCTAGCGGGAGGTCGGAGAGAGACCCAGTACTTC. It yields the protein CASSKDLAGGRRETQYF. The variable domain in full, with the rest retrieved from reference TRBV7-2 and TRBJ2-5, is GAGVSQSPSNKVTEKGKDVELRCDPISGHTALYWYRQSLGQGLEFLIYFQGNSAPDKSGLPSDRFSAERTGGSVSTLTIQRTQQEDSAVYLCASSKDLAGGRRETQYFGPGTRLLVL.

This clone has a single count. J is TRBJ1-6 and V is TRBV6-5; TRBD1 agrees at 7 bases. The germline gives CDR1 MNHEY, CDR2 SVGAGI. This CDR3 has 13 residues. V gave up 7 bases and J gave up 7 bases; unmatched junction bases: 4. The CDR3 protein is CASKGQENSPLHF. The CDR3 DNA is TGTGCCAGCAAAGGACAGGAGAATTCACCCCTCCACTTT.

J is TRBJ1-6 and V is TRBV18; D is unclear. Germline V lookup: CDR1 KGHSH, CDR2 LQKENI. V lost 8 bases and J 14 bases, leaving 25 bases between the germline ends. CDR3 length: 15 amino acids. CDR3 region: CASESPKLPGRSLHF. CDR3 in DNA: TGTGCCAGCGAATCACCCAAACTGCCAGGTCGATCCCTCCACTTT.